The present entry profiles one T cell receptor (beta chain) with its context. Its target is not known. The source of the sample is a study of spatial heterogeneity in lung cancer. In the study overall: The donors, 72 patients with untreated early-stage non-small cell lung cancer, provided the samples. Findings of the study overall: Whereas they appeared in blood less at follow-up, ubiquitous expanded tumor TCRs appeared there more at resection.

Germline CDR1 reads SEHNR; CDR2 reads FQNEAQ (reference sequence). CDR3 length: 14 residues. V shed 5 bases, J shed 5 bases, and the junction held 8 bases outside the gene matches. A unique molecular identifier was carried by every single TCR cDNA molecule. Each CDR3 protein is one row after TCRdb ran MiXCR on the 5' RACE reads. Among 43,000 or so distinct CDR3 sequences, 12% were seen once, and the ten largest hold roughly 32%. The time point was: blood at routine non-recurrence follow-up after resection. Frozen PBMC, nontumor lung or tumor provided whole RNA, which was sequenced unsorted. The TCR sequence derives from a male donor with early-stage non-small cell lung cancer. V is TRBV7-9 and J is TRBJ1-2; 7 bases are a match to TRBD1. The sequencing used PBMCs, collected at follow-up. CDR3 bases: TGTGCCAGCAGCCGGGACAGTGGGGTATATGGCTACACCTTC. This codes for CASSRDSGVYGYTF.